The subject of this entry is one T cell receptor beta chain. Its antigen remains unknown. Germline and junction disagree at one end, which may indicate a read error. This sample was taken from a study of CD8+CD57+ T cells in acquired aplastic anemia. In the study overall: The study obtained an average of approximately 3 ug of DNA from sorted CD4+ and CD8+ cells.

Only patients with CD8+CD57+ cell expansion on flow cytometry were chosen for sequencing. In all patients, the disease was severe acquired aplastic anemia. Study outcomes and limitations: There were roughly 30 CD8+ CDR3 sequences that occurred in both patients and controls.

Germline values: CDR1 SGHRS, CDR2 YFSETQ. There are 15 residues in the CDR3. Investigators profiled TCR beta VDJ and CDR3 from genomic DNA template. One entry per CDR3 protein results from TCRdb running MiXCR on the reads. The table has 200,000 to 250,000 distinct CDR3 sequences, under 50% seen once; the top ten hold 15% to 20%. The V gene is TRBV5-1, the J gene TRBJ2-2; TRBD1 or TRBD2 may be the D gene (5 bases each). Sequenced: sorted CD4+, CD8+, or CD8+CD57+ T cells (not recorded which) from PBMCs. The receptor comes from a human donor with aplastic anemia. The CDR3: CASSFRDGDTGELLF. As DNA, the CDR3 is TGCGCCAGCAGCTTCCGGGACGGAGACACCGGGGAGCTGCTTTTC.